This TCR beta chain was sequenced in a study of lymphopenia after photon versus proton radiotherapy. Findings and caveats of the study: Oligoclonal CD8+ Temra expansion after nadir drove photon patients' diversity drop. Proton therapy kept repertoires fairly stable, unlike photons, which gained effector/memory cells.

This CDR3 has 15 amino acids. Germline V gives CDR1 MNHEY, CDR2 SVGAGI. The trim removed 6 bases at V and 5 bases at J, leaving 6 bases unmatched. As regards this clone: What it recognizes is unknown.

TCRdb's table, derived via immunoSEQ multiplex PCR, lists solely in-frame clones and lacks some. The table shows around 19,000 clones, with roughly 90% occurring only once. This specimen consisted of peripheral blood, obtained from a patient treated with photon-based radiotherapy. The chain is built from TRBV6-5 and TRBJ1-4, with 10 positions matching TRBD1. The source of this sequence is a woman aged 40 to 55 with cholangiocarcinoma. CDR3 nucleotides: TGTGCCAGCAGGTCCGGGGGACAGGGGAATGAAAAACTGTTTTTT. As protein: CASRSGGQGNEKLFF.